These 9 T cell receptor beta chains were sequenced from one sample in a study of blood T cell repertoires in COVID-19. Assay: immunoSEQ multiplex PCR; the TCRdb copy retains only in-frame clones and omits some. The sample lists about 360,000 clones; roughly four fifths were seen once. Source material: peripheral blood. The receptors originated from a human donor with acute or convalescent COVID-19. The donor label of this sample is uncertain.

J is TRBJ1-2 and V is TRBV5-1, with D perhaps matching TRBD1 (5 bases). Trimming took off 0 bases at V and 2 bases at J, with 14 bases between the two ends. The CDR3 totals 16 residues. The germline V gene has CDR1 SGHRS and CDR2 YFSETQ. In DNA form, the CDR3 reads TGCGCCAGCAGCTTGGCAGCAGGGTATTCCAACTATGGCTACACCTTC. Translated: CASSLAAGYSNYGYTF.

This chain uses TRBV18 with TRBJ1-2; 7 bases fit TRBD1. V dropped 4 bases and J dropped 4; count of bases not matched to a gene: 3. Per the germline V gene, CDR1 is KGHSH and CDR2 is LQKENI. The CDR3 totals 13 residues. The DNA for the CDR3 is TGTGCCAGCTCACTTCGGACAGGCTATGGCTACACCTTC. This translates into CASSLRTGYGYTF.

This chain joins TRBV11-2 and TRBJ1-2, with D tentatively TRBD1 (6 bases). This CDR3 spans 19 amino acids. Trimming took 0 bases from V and 0 from J, leaving 20 bases between them. The germline gives CDR1 SGHAT, CDR2 FQNNGV. Here the CDR3 DNA reads TGTGCCAGCAGCTTAGATGGGGTCCAGGGGTCCCTGTCTAACTATGGCTACACCTTC. It is translated as CASSLDGVQGSLSNYGYTF.

The chain couples TRBV24-1 to TRBJ2-2; the D is unclear. The CDR3 covers 12 residues. Trimming took off 5 bases at V and 5 bases at J, with 5 bases between the two ends. Germline CDR1 reads KGHDR; CDR2 reads SFDVKD. The CDR3 region is CATSVGTGELFF. The CDR3 DNA sequence: TGTGCCACCAGTGTCGGGACCGGGGAGCTGTTTTTT.

The gene calls are TRBV5-1 and TRBJ2-1, with TRBD2 matching 12 bases. The CDR3 is made up of 18 amino acids. Germline V gene data show CDR1 as SGHRS and CDR2 as YFSETQ. J gave up 7 bases and V 2 bases, and 13 bases lay outside the gene matches. DNA for the CDR3: TGCGCCAGCAGCTTCGTCTGGCTCACTAGCGGGGGGATAAATGAGCAGTTCTTC. It encodes CASSFVWLTSGGINEQFF.

The chain is built from TRBV2 and TRBJ1-5; tentative D call: TRBD1 (6 bases). This CDR3 region has 15 residues. CDR1 is SNHLY and CDR2 is FYNNEI in the germline V gene. V dropped 5 bases and J dropped 2 bases, with 13 bases sitting between them. The CDR3: CASSTTSGGNQPQHF. The CDR3 DNA sequence: TGTGCCAGCAGTACGACTTCAGGGGGCAATCAGCCCCAGCATTTT.

The rearrangement links TRBV24-1 to TRBJ2-1; 15 bases match TRBD2. J gave up 7 bases and V 3 bases, and 3 bases lay outside the gene matches. The CDR3 is 16 residues long. The germline CDR1 and CDR2 sequences are KGHDR and SFDVKD. The CDR3: CATSDPGTSGRNEQFF. CDR3 sequence (DNA): TGTGCCACCAGTGATCCCGGGACTAGCGGGAGGAATGAGCAGTTCTTC.

Concerning this clone itself: The same CDR3 is also encoded by other DNA sequences in this sample. This chain joins TRBV18 and TRBJ1-2; no clear D gene. Trimming removed 6 bases from V and 8 bases from J, with 13 bases in between. CDR1 is KGHSH, CDR2 LQKENI, per germline. This CDR3 is 12 amino acids long. CDR3 region: CASSPGEGGYTF. The DNA for the CDR3 is TGTGCCAGCTCCCCCGGGGAAGGAGGCTACACCTTC.

J is TRBJ2-2 and V is TRBV14; TRBD2 matches at 7 bases. Germline V gene sequence: CDR1 SGHDN, CDR2 FVKESK. This CDR3 region has 15 residues. V shed 0 bases, J shed 5 bases, and the junction held 3 bases outside the gene matches. The CDR3 DNA is TGTGCCAGCAGCCAAGACGGGAGGCGAACCGGGGAGCTGTTTTTT. Encoded protein: CASSQDGRRTGELFF.